The next 18 T cell receptor beta chains were all read from a single sample in a study of blood T cell repertoires in COVID-19. TCRdb's copy holds only in-frame clones and misses some; the assay was immunoSEQ multiplex PCR. The sample has some 68,000 clones; around 85% are singletons. Sequenced material: peripheral blood. The receptors were sampled from a man aged 70-80 years with acute or convalescent COVID-19.

This chain connects TRBV5-4 to TRBJ2-3; 8 bases agree with TRBD1. Germline CDR1 and CDR2: SGHNT and YYREEE (reference sequence). The CDR3 covers 15 residues. The V segment lost 4 bases and the J segment 1 base; nucleotides outside the gene matches: 5. The CDR3 region is CASSQDRGGTDTQYF. In DNA form, the CDR3 reads TGTGCCAGCAGCCAAGACAGGGGAGGCACAGATACGCAGTATTTT.

The chain carries TRBV18 and TRBJ1-3; possibly TRBD1 for D (6 bases). V was trimmed by 0 bases and J by 4 bases, leaving 13 bases between them. CDR3 length: 16 amino acids. Germline V gene lookup returns CDR1 KGHSH and CDR2 LQKENI. DNA of the CDR3: TGTGCCAGCTCACCACCGACAGGCCGAAGGGGAAACACCATATATTTT. It codes for CASSPPTGRRGNTIYF.

V and J are TRBV5-1 and TRBJ2-7; D possibly corresponds to TRBD1 (6 bases). The CDR3 consists of 15 residues. The V gene's germline CDR1 is SGHRS and CDR2 YFSETQ. V lost 6 bases, J lost 0 bases, and 16 bases lay in between. The CDR3 region has the DNA TGCGCCAGCAAGCTGGACAGCACGAGCTCCTACGAGCAGTACTTC. Protein sequence: CASKLDSTSSYEQYF.

The chain has TRBV19 and TRBJ2-1; no reliable D call. The germline V gene has CDR1 LNHDA and CDR2 SQIVND (reference sequence). V was shortened by 1 base and J by 0 bases, with 7 bases between the two germline ends. This CDR3 has 15 amino acids. For the CDR3, the DNA is TGTGCCAGTAGTATAGCGGGTTTCTCCTACAATGAGCAGTTCTTC. It encodes CASSIAGFSYNEQFF.

V usage is TRBV20-1 and J usage is TRBJ2-1; 8 bases are a match to TRBD1. Trimming removed 5 bases from V and 9 bases from J; junction bases left unmatched: 3. The germline CDR1 and CDR2 sequences are DFQATT and SNEGSKA (reference sequence). The CDR3 contains 11 residues. Here the CDR3 DNA reads TGCAGTGCTCCCAGGGGGCCTGAGCAGTTCTTC. Amino acid sequence: CSAPRGPEQFF.

The chain is built from TRBV14 and TRBJ2-1; 7 bases match TRBD2. The V segment lost 3 bases and the J segment 5 bases; nucleotides outside the gene matches: 7. The length of the CDR3 is 15 residues. CDR1 is SGHDN and CDR2 is FVKESK in the germline V gene. The chain's CDR3 is CASSQGLADHNEQFF. The CDR3 DNA sequence: TGTGCCAGCAGCCAGGGGCTAGCGGATCACAATGAGCAGTTCTTC.

V is TRBV10-1 and J is TRBJ2-1, with 7 bases lining up with TRBD2. V dropped 5 bases and J dropped 2; count of bases not matched to a gene: 3. Germline CDR1 reads WNHNN; CDR2 reads SYGVQD (reference sequence). There are 14 residues in the CDR3. The CDR3 bases are TGCGCCAGCAGTCTCGGGAGGACCTACAATGAGCAGTTCTTC. Its protein is CASSLGRTYNEQFF.

The rearrangement uses TRBV2 and TRBJ1-3, with D unclear. The germline V gene has CDR1 SNHLY and CDR2 FYNNEI. V dropped 4 bases and J dropped 4 bases, with 11 bases sitting between them. This CDR3 region has 14 residues. The CDR3 loop reads CASSVVSIGNTIYF. The DNA for the CDR3 is TGTGCCAGCAGTGTTGTTAGTATCGGAAACACCATATATTTT.

V usage is TRBV3-1 (or the pseudogene TRBV3-2) and J usage is TRBJ2-3, with 9 positions matching TRBD2. This CDR3 is 14 amino acids long. The V gene end was trimmed by 7 bases and the J gene end by 2 bases; junction bases not matched to a gene: 4. Germline V lookup: CDR1 LGHDT, CDR2 YNNKEL (reference sequence). The CDR3 coding sequence is TGTGCCAGCACAGCGGGAGGAAACACAGATACGCAGTATTTT. It translates to CASTAGGNTDTQYF.

This clone was seen only a few times. This chain links TRBV6-5 with TRBJ2-2; possibly TRBD1 for D (5 bases). This CDR3 has 12 amino acids. Germline loops: CDR1 MNHEY, CDR2 SVGAGI. The V and J ends lost 4 bases and 7 bases respectively, with 7 bases between them. CDR3 sequence (DNA): TGTGCCAGCAGTTCTAGGGGCGGGGAGCTGTTTTTT. This gives the protein CASSSRGGELFF.

The chain is built from TRBV5-4 and TRBJ2-5, with TRBD2 identical over 14 bases. The germline gives CDR1 SGHNT, CDR2 YYREEE (reference sequence). V was clipped by 5 bases and J by 7 bases; unmatched bases: 10. This CDR3 comprises 16 residues. The CDR3 DNA follows: TGTGCCAGCAGGCCCGGGACTAGCGGGAGCGTAGGGACCCAGTACTTC. As protein: CASRPGTSGSVGTQYF.

The sample holds one count of this clone. The chain uses TRBV7-3 and TRBJ2-3, with D tentatively TRBD2 (6 bases). Germline V CDR1 and CDR2: SGHTA, FQGTGA. There are 15 residues in the CDR3. Trimming took off 3 bases at V and 7 bases at J, with 17 bases between the two ends. The CDR3, as DNA: TGTGCCAGCAGCTTGGAGGGAGGAGGGCCGTATACGCAGTATTTT. It is translated as CASSLEGGGPYTQYF.

The chain has TRBV5-5 and TRBJ2-5; D is perhaps TRBD2 (5 bases). The ends were cut back, 7 bases at V and 3 bases at J, with 13 bases in the middle. Germline CDR1 reads SGHKS; CDR2 reads YYEKEE (reference sequence). CDR3 length: 13 amino acids. The DNA for the CDR3 is TGTGCCAGCCTCGAGGAGGCAAAAGAGACCCAGTACTTC. It encodes CASLEEAKETQYF.

The rearrangement joins TRBV5-5 to TRBJ1-5; 10 bases are a match to TRBD1. The V and J ends lost 4 bases and 0 bases, in that order; junction bases with no gene match: 7. From germline, CDR1 is SGHKS and CDR2 YYEKEE (reference sequence). CDR3 length: 17 amino acids. CDR3 coding DNA: TGTGCCAGCAGCGCAGCCGGGACAGGGGTTAGCAATCAGCCCCAGCATTTT. This translates into CASSAAGTGVSNQPQHF.

The chain has TRBV5-4 and TRBJ2-1; the D is unclear. V was pared by 0 bases and J by 6 bases, with 7 bases between. The CDR3 contains 13 residues. Germline CDR1 and CDR2: SGHNT and YYREEE (reference sequence). The chain's CDR3 is CASSLDSPNEQFF. CDR3 sequence (DNA): TGTGCCAGCAGCTTGGACTCTCCCAATGAGCAGTTCTTC.

This clone was counted between two and nine times. The chain is built from TRBV6-2 or TRBV6-3 and TRBJ2-1; 14 positions match TRBD2. V trimming: 5 bases; J trimming: 6 bases; junction bases outside the gene matches: 6. This CDR3 is built from 16 residues. The germline gives CDR1 MNHEY, CDR2 SVGEGT. The chain's CDR3 is CASSRRLAGGPNEQFF. The CDR3 bases are TGTGCCAGCAGTCGGAGACTAGCGGGAGGGCCCAATGAGCAGTTCTTC.

The chain combines TRBV5-4 with TRBJ2-5; tentatively, D is TRBD1 (5 bases). The CDR3 runs to 16 residues. CDR1 and CDR2 (germline): SGHNT, YYREEE (reference sequence). Trimming left V 2 bases short and J 5 bases short, with 19 bases between. The CDR3 DNA reads as TGTGCCAGCAGCTTCGTAGGAGACAGACCCCGCGAGACCCAGTACTTC. Amino acid sequence: CASSFVGDRPRETQYF.

This clone appeared once. The chain is built from TRBV7-3 and TRBJ1-4; no definite D call. Per germline, CDR1 SGHTA and CDR2 FQGTGA. CDR3 length: 19 amino acids. Trimming removed 1 base from V and 7 bases from J, with 25 bases in between. CDR3 sequence: CASSLRPLATGNEVEKLFF. The CDR3 region has the DNA TGTGCCAGCAGCTTAAGGCCCCTGGCGACGGGGAACGAAGTTGAAAAACTGTTTTTT.